The T cell receptor beta chain described here comes from a study of blood T cell repertoires in COVID-19. The sample holds one count of this clone. CDR3 length: 13 amino acids. V lost 5 bases, J lost 10 bases, and 12 bases lay in between. This table comes from immunoSEQ multiplex PCR, and its TCRdb copy is limited to in-frame clones, with some not included. The sample shows approximately 280,000 clones, about nine tenths of them seen only once. The receptor was isolated from a woman aged 18-29 years who had recovered from COVID-19. Sequencing was done on a sample of PBMCs or T cells enriched from blood (not recorded which). The chain couples TRBV12-3 or TRBV12-4 to TRBJ1-6; D is unclear. The CDR3 loop is CASSLEPESPLHF. CDR3 coding DNA: TGTGCCAGCAGTCTAGAGCCCGAATCACCCCTCCACTTT.